A single sample is the source of the 6 T cell receptor beta chains below, sequenced in a study of blood T cell repertoires in COVID-19. The protocol was immunoSEQ multiplex PCR, while the TCRdb copy is restricted to in-frame clones and leaves out a portion. The sample shows 150,000 to 200,000 clones, approximately 90% of them seen only once. Input material: peripheral blood. Receptor source: a man between 18 and 35 years old with acute or convalescent COVID-19.

The chain employs TRBV5-1 and TRBJ2-3; 9 bases are shared with TRBD1. The junction had 13 bases not matched to a gene; V was cut back by 4 bases and J by 4 bases. Germline V gene data show CDR1 as SGHRS and CDR2 as YFSETQ. CDR3 length: 17 amino acids. The DNA for the CDR3 is TGCGCCAGCAGCCAACCGGGACAGGGAAGGAGGGCAGATACGCAGTATTTT. Translating it yields CASSQPGQGRRADTQYF.

The rearrangement uses TRBV18 and TRBJ1-6; D possibly corresponds to TRBD1 (5 bases). The germline gives CDR1 KGHSH, CDR2 LQKENI. The CDR3 runs to 16 residues. With 4 bases removed from V and 3 bases from J, the gap between germline ends came to 13 bases. Here the CDR3 reads CASSLDRQSYNSPLHF. Written as DNA, the CDR3 is TGTGCCAGCTCACTAGACCGACAGAGCTATAATTCACCCCTCCACTTT.

The CDR3 region is CASRLILNTGELFF. The DNA for the CDR3 is TGTGCCAGTAGGTTAATTTTGAACACCGGGGAGCTGTTTTTT. The gene calls are TRBV19 and TRBJ2-2, with no clear D. V lost 6 bases to trimming and J lost 1 base, with 9 bases between them. Germline V lookup: CDR1 LNHDA, CDR2 SQIVND (reference sequence). This CDR3 has 14 residues.

V is TRBV24-1 and J is TRBJ1-1; D unclear. The CDR3 is 15 amino acids. CDR1 is KGHDR and CDR2 is SFDVKD in the germline V gene. V was cut by 5 bases and J by 0 bases, with 12 bases left in between. The CDR3 coding sequence is TGTGCCACCAGTGTGCCGGGATACATGAACACTGAAGCTTTCTTT. This encodes CATSVPGYMNTEAFF.

This chain links TRBV6-5 with TRBJ1-6; D unresolved. Germline lookup yields CDR1 MNHEY and CDR2 SVGAGI. CDR3 length: 14 residues. Trimming removed 6 bases at V and 7 bases at J, with 13 bases between. CDR3 sequence reads: CASSLAPANSPLHF. The CDR3 DNA reads TGTGCCAGCAGCCTTGCGCCCGCCAATTCACCCCTCCACTTT.

This clone has just one count. The chain has TRBV2 and TRBJ1-2; 11 bases map to TRBD1. Unmatched junction bases numbered 5, after V lost 3 bases and J lost 8 bases. The V gene's germline CDR1 is SNHLY and CDR2 FYNNEI. The CDR3 contains 14 residues. In DNA form, the CDR3 reads TGTGCCAGCAGTGAGGACAGGGGGCATGGAGGCTACACCTTC. Translating gives CASSEDRGHGGYTF.